This entry features one T cell receptor beta chain sequence. Clinical history as reported by participants underpinned cohort assignment. This specimen comes from a study of blood T cell repertoires in COVID-19. Across the study: Samples taken during acute and convalescent COVID-19 were collected in the United States, Italy and Spain.

The table came from immunoSEQ multiplex PCR; TCRdb's copy has only in-frame clones and leaves some out. The data hold roughly 250,000 clones, with 85% to 95% observed a single time. The trim removed 1 base at V and 6 bases at J, leaving 6 bases unmatched. CDR3 size: 15 residues. In germline, CDR1 is SGHKS, CDR2 YYEKEE (reference sequence). This TCR was sampled from a woman under 30 who had recovered from COVID-19. The sequencing sample was made of PBMCs or T cells enriched from blood (not recorded which). V is TRBV5-5 and J is TRBJ2-1, with TRBD2 matching 8 bases. The CDR3 DNA follows: TGTGCCAGCAGCTTGTGGGTTAGCGGGACCAATGAGCAGTTCTTC. Residues: CASSLWVSGTNEQFF. The full variable domain, rest sourced from reference TRBV5-5 and TRBJ2-1, is DAGVTQSPTHLIKTRGQQVTLRCSPISGHKSVSWYQQVLGQGPQFIFQYYEKEERGRGNFPDRFSARQFPNYSSELNVNALLLGDSALYLCASSLWVSGTNEQFFGPGTRLTVL.